This paragraph reports one T cell receptor (beta chain). The data stem from a study of control samples from healthy donors and cancer patients. The V gene lost 8 bases and the J gene lost 3 bases, with 13 bases spanning the gap. The CDR3 spans 13 residues. Germline V lookup: CDR1 MDHEN, CDR2 SYDVKM. TCRdb's table, derived via immunoSEQ multiplex PCR, lists solely in-frame clones and lacks some. The sample contains approximately 50,000 clones, roughly 87% of which appear only once. This clonotype was sampled from a man aged 55 to 70 with head and neck cancer. Sequenced sample: PBMCs. V is TRBV28 and J is TRBJ2-5; TRBD2 is a possible D gene (5 bases). CDR3 amino acids: CASHRAGKETQYF. In nucleotides, the CDR3 is TGTGCCAGCCACCGGGCGGGTAAAGAGACCCAGTACTTC.